Shown below are 9 T cell receptor beta chains from a single sample sequenced in a study of T cell responses to AZD1222 COVID-19 vaccine. The table came from immunoSEQ multiplex PCR; TCRdb's copy has only in-frame clones and leaves some out. The sample lists around 200,000 clones; 88% were seen once. The sequences come from peripheral blood, collected on day 0 of AZD1222 vaccination. Every receptor here comes from an adult in good health.

The chain joins TRBV10-1 to TRBJ1-1; 7 bases align to TRBD1. After removal of 9 bases from V and 1 base from J, the junction contained 8 bases not matched to a gene. Germline V lookup: CDR1 WNHNN, CDR2 SYGVQD (reference sequence). The CDR3 has 14 amino acids. The CDR3: CASTPTGSNTEAFF. CDR3 DNA: TGCGCCAGTACCCCGACAGGGTCGAACACTGAAGCTTTCTTT.

The rearrangement links TRBV6-1 to TRBJ1-2, with D unresolved. Germline assignment: CDR1 MNHNS and CDR2 SASEGT. CDR3 length: 14 residues. V lost 3 bases and J lost 0, with 8 bases in between. The CDR3 protein is CASSEGSANYGYTF. The DNA of the CDR3 is TGTGCCAGCAGTGAGGGCAGCGCTAACTATGGCTACACCTTC.

This sequence joins TRBV20-1 and TRBJ2-5; D gene unclear. V shed 3 bases and J shed 1 base, with 12 bases lying between them. This CDR3 has 14 residues. Germline CDR1 is DFQATT and CDR2 is SNEGSKA (reference sequence). CDR3 DNA sequence: TGCAGTGCTAGTAGCCACGCTAGCCAAGAGACCCAGTACTTC. This encodes CSASSHASQETQYF.

This rearrangement joins TRBV5-1 to TRBJ2-1; D assignment may be TRBD1 or TRBD2 (5 bases each). Trimming shortened V by 3 bases and J by 5 bases, and 12 bases separated the two germline ends. Germline lookup yields CDR1 SGHRS and CDR2 YFSETQ. The CDR3 runs 14 residues. CDR3 sequence reads: CASSSGTLDNEQFF. For the CDR3, the DNA is TGCGCCAGCAGCTCCGGGACCCTAGACAATGAGCAGTTCTTC.

This chain uses TRBV12-3 or TRBV12-4 with TRBJ1-3; TRBD1 might be the D (5 bases). The germline V and J ends were trimmed by 6 bases and 3 bases, with 9 bases remaining between them. This CDR3 has 13 amino acids. This CDR3 reads CASRGVDGNTIYF. The CDR3, as DNA: TGTGCCAGCAGGGGGGTGGATGGAAACACCATATATTTT.

As DNA, the CDR3 is TGTGCCAGCAGGCGAGGACAGGGAGGATCACCCCTCCACTTT. It is translated as CASRRGQGGSPLHF. The chain couples TRBV6-6 to TRBJ1-6, with TRBD1 matching over 8 bases. CDR3 size: 14 residues. Germline assignment: CDR1 MNHNY and CDR2 SVGAGI (reference sequence). Trimming took 6 bases from V and 10 from J; bases not matched to a gene: 8.

V and J are TRBV11-3 and TRBJ1-1; D is unresolved. This CDR3 is built from 13 residues. CDR1 is SGHNT, CDR2 YENEEA, per germline. Trimming removed 5 bases at V and 3 bases at J, with 10 bases between. The chain's CDR3 is CASSRDTYTEAFF. CDR3 bases: TGTGCCAGCAGCCGAGACACTTACACTGAAGCTTTCTTT.

This chain connects TRBV9 to TRBJ2-7, with unresolved D. Trimming stripped 1 base from V and 6 bases from J, with 8 bases between. There are 12 residues in the CDR3. Looked up from germline, CDR1 is SGDLS and CDR2 is YYNGEE. The CDR3 DNA reads TGTGCCAGCAGCGTAATCGCTGGCGAGCAGTACTTC. As protein: CASSVIAGEQYF.

V usage is TRBV7-6 and J usage is TRBJ2-7; 11 positions match TRBD1. CDR3 length equals 15 residues. The V gene end was trimmed by 5 bases and the J gene end by 6 bases; junction bases not matched to a gene: 9. CDR1 SGHVS and CDR2 FNYEAQ come from the germline V gene. The CDR3 is CASSATGTGGIEQYF. CDR3 sequence (DNA): TGTGCCAGCAGCGCGACCGGGACAGGGGGAATCGAGCAGTACTTC.